This T cell receptor beta chain was documented in a study of blood T cell repertoires in COVID-19. In the study overall: Sample material is recorded as cDNA or gDNA derived from T cells, B-cell-depleted T cells, or PBMCs.

Seattle's enrolled individuals joined amid active infection and were then monitored longitudinally. Authors' analysis steps: Scientists estimated how many nucleated cells there were by amplifying reference gene primers. Some clones are missing from TCRdb's copy, which holds only in-frame ones; the method was immunoSEQ multiplex PCR. Clonal size and the V and J genes are those of that table, whereas D and trimming came from the DNA. This table has about 99,000 clones, roughly 79% appearing once. V was pared by 5 bases and J by 7 bases, with 9 bases of the junction left unmatched. The CDR3 is 15 residues long. Germline CDR1 reads SNHLY; CDR2 reads FYNNEI.

The sequenced sample consisted of peripheral blood. This TCR was recovered from an elderly man with COVID-19, enrolled during active disease. The chain employs TRBV2 and TRBJ1-5, with 9 positions matching TRBD1. CDR3 nucleotide sequence: TGTGCCAGCAGTCCCCGGGACAGGGCTGACCAGCCCCAGCATTTT. Residues: CASSPRDRADQPQHF.